The sequence of this T cell receptor (beta chain) was determined in a study of beta chain features in type 1 diabetes. V lost 0 bases and J lost 6; bases outside the gene matches: 9. This CDR3 has 15 residues. In germline, CDR1 is SQVTM, CDR2 ANQGSEA. Reverse transcription of all isolated RNA meant that expressed TCRB transcripts were sequenced. Only in-frame clones appear in the TCRdb table, and some are missing; sequencing was by immunoSEQ multiplex PCR. Among 200,000 to 300,000 clones listed, roughly 70% were seen once. Purity above 95% was achieved in all sorted populations. This receptor was obtained from a man aged 25 to 40 in good health. Source material: naive CD4+ T cells from blood. The V gene is TRBV29-1, the J gene TRBJ2-7, with 9 bases identical to TRBD1. CDR3 amino acids: CSVEDFGQGSFEQYF. CDR3 DNA: TGCAGCGTTGAAGATTTCGGACAGGGGTCATTCGAGCAGTACTTC.